Presented here are 30 T cell receptor beta chains from one specimen sequenced in a study of blood T cells in healthy people across ages. Combining a sample-barcoded 5' primer with a J-beta primer mix, a second PCR ran for roughly 7 to 11 cycles. TCRdb fed the 5' RACE reads into MiXCR, producing one record per CDR3 protein. The data hold 1.5 million to 2 million distinct CDR3 sequences, with about 50% observed a single time. The sequenced sample consisted of blood. The receptors come from a woman in her 40s in good health.

CDR3 sequence (DNA): TGTGCCAGCAGTTTCGTTGAGACAGTGGTTGCGGGTCAGTACTTC. Translating gives CASSFVETVVAGQYF. This chain links TRBV28 with TRBJ2-4, with D perhaps TRBD1 or TRBD2 (5 bases each). The V end was cut by 3 bases, the J end by 12 bases, with 21 bases between. This CDR3 is built from 15 residues. From germline, CDR1 is MDHEN and CDR2 SYDVKM.

V gene TRBV13 combines with J gene TRBJ2-1, with 12 bases aligning to TRBD1. CDR1 is PRHDT and CDR2 is FYEKMQ in the germline V gene (reference sequence). This CDR3 is 20 amino acids long. The V and J ends lost 5 bases and 1 base, in that order; junction bases with no gene match: 15. CDR3: CASSPEQPGQGASSYNEQFF. The DNA for the CDR3 is TGTGCCAGCAGCCCCGAGCAACCGGGACAGGGGGCATCGTCCTACAATGAGCAGTTCTTC.

The chain links TRBV14 to TRBJ1-1; D ambiguous. Germline V gives CDR1 SGHDN, CDR2 FVKESK. This CDR3 has 13 residues. V was clipped by 0 bases and J by 7 bases, with 9 bases between them. This CDR3 reads CASSQEYRLEAFF. DNA of the CDR3: TGTGCCAGCAGCCAAGAATACAGACTTGAAGCTTTCTTT.

This clonotype has just a few counts. The chain has TRBV28 and TRBJ2-3, with 11 bases aligning to TRBD2. The germline gives CDR1 MDHEN, CDR2 SYDVKM. Trimming removed 10 bases from V and 4 bases from J; junction bases left unmatched: 13. This CDR3 has 16 residues. CDR3 sequence reads: CATLPPTSGVPDTQYF. CDR3 nucleotides: TGTGCCACCTTGCCTCCGACTAGCGGGGTCCCAGATACGCAGTATTTT.

This clonotype has at least ten counts. The chain employs TRBV7-9 and TRBJ2-5; no clear D. The CDR3 consists of 14 residues. V was clipped by 1 base and J by 2 bases, with 8 bases between them. CDR1 is SEHNR and CDR2 is FQNEAQ in the germline V gene (reference sequence). CDR3 in DNA: TGTGCCAGCAGCTTAGTCGGCCGTCAAGAGACCCAGTACTTC. Protein sequence: CASSLVGRQETQYF.

This rearrangement joins TRBV12-3 or TRBV12-4 to TRBJ2-6; 9 nucleotides align to TRBD2. The V gene end was trimmed by 2 bases and the J gene end by 1 base; junction bases not matched to a gene: 9. The CDR3 runs 19 residues. CDR3 sequence (DNA): TGTGCCAGCAGTTTAACCCTCGGCGGGGGGGCATCTGGGGCCAACGTCCTGACTTTC. This sequence encodes CASSLTLGGGASGANVLTF.

The chain couples TRBV6-6 to TRBJ1-1; D gene ambiguous. Between the trimmed V and J ends, which lost 2 bases and 1 base, there was a span of 11 bases. CDR3 length equals 15 residues. CDR1 and CDR2 (germline): MNHNY, SVGAGI (reference sequence). CDR3 DNA: TGTGCCAGCAGTTACGGCCAGGTCAAGAACACTGAAGCTTTCTTT. Amino acids: CASSYGQVKNTEAFF.

This clonotype was observed a handful of times. The chain joins TRBV7-2 to TRBJ2-5, with D perhaps TRBD1 or TRBD2 (5 bases each). V lost 1 base and J lost 2, with 17 bases in between. The CDR3 runs 17 residues. Germline CDR1 is SGHTA and CDR2 is FQGNSA. Here the CDR3 DNA reads TGTGCCAGCAGCTTAGATCGGGGCCTAGGGATTCAAGAGACCCAGTACTTC. Its protein product is CASSLDRGLGIQETQYF.

This clonotype was seen a single time. The gene calls are TRBV25-1 and TRBJ2-1; D ambiguous. Germline CDR1 and CDR2: MGHDK and SYGVNS. The CDR3 covers 13 residues. Trimming cost V 4 bases and J 8 bases, with 12 bases left between them. CDR3 in amino acids: CASSGRASDEQFF. The CDR3 DNA sequence: TGTGCCAGCAGTGGAAGAGCCTCGGATGAGCAGTTCTTC.

The chain has TRBV5-1 and TRBJ2-5; perhaps TRBD2 as D (6 bases). This CDR3 spans 13 amino acids. The V gene lost 7 bases and the J gene lost 1 base, with 11 bases spanning the gap. Looked up from germline, CDR1 is SGHRS and CDR2 is YFSETQ. CDR3 residues: CASSMGGQETQYF. The CDR3 DNA reads as TGCGCCAGCTCCATGGGGGGCCAAGAGACCCAGTACTTC. The whole variable domain, filled in from reference TRBV5-1 and TRBJ2-5, reads KAGVTQTPRYLIKTRGQQVTLSCSPISGHRSVSWYQQTPGQGLQFLFEYFSETQRNKGNFPGRFSGRQFSNSRSEMNVSTLELGDSALYLCASSMGGQETQYFGPGTRLLVL.

The rearrangement links TRBV29-1 to TRBJ1-6; D is unclear. Germline V gene lookup returns CDR1 SQVTM and CDR2 ANQGSEA. The length of the CDR3 is 13 residues. The CDR3 coding sequence is TGCAACCCAAAGGCCGCGGCGGGTTCACCCCTCCACTTT. It translates to CNPKAAAGSPLHF.

The chain couples TRBV10-3 to TRBJ1-2; D gene uncertain. CDR1 is ENHRY and CDR2 is SYGVKD in the germline V gene. Trimming took 0 bases from V and 8 from J, leaving 10 bases between them. The CDR3 extends over 13 amino acids. CDR3 nucleotide sequence: TGTGCCATCAGTGAGTCACAAGGTCAAGGCTACACCTTC. Translation: CAISESQGQGYTF.

This rearrangement joins TRBV7-2 to TRBJ2-1, with a weak D call TRBD1 (5 bases). This CDR3 comprises 15 residues. The V end was cut by 6 bases, the J end by 8 bases, with 20 bases between. CDR1 SGHTA and CDR2 FQGNSA come from the germline V gene. The DNA for the CDR3 is TGTGCCAGCAGAAGCCTGGGTACAGGCCCGGATGAGCAGTTCTTC. Translation gives CASRSLGTGPDEQFF.

The table lists this clonotype with a few counts. The chain joins TRBV13 to TRBJ2-7; the D gene is possibly TRBD1 (6 bases). The ends were cut back, 5 bases at V and 2 bases at J, with 22 bases in the middle. Per germline, CDR1 PRHDT and CDR2 FYEKMQ (reference sequence). The CDR3 sequence is 17 residues long. This CDR3 is CASSIDRGGGETYEQYF. The CDR3 bases are TGTGCCAGCAGCATCGATCGGGGTGGGGGCGAGACCTACGAGCAGTACTTC.

This chain links TRBV27 with TRBJ2-1, with 9 bases lining up with TRBD2. J lost 10 bases, V lost 8 bases, and 15 bases had no gene match. This CDR3 spans 15 amino acids. Germline CDR1 and CDR2: MNHEY and SMNVEV (reference sequence). CDR3 sequence: CASGPTAGGPGEQFF. The CDR3 region has the DNA TGTGCCAGCGGTCCCACTGCGGGGGGGCCAGGCGAGCAGTTCTTC.

The V call is TRBV3-1, the J call TRBJ2-5; D is perhaps TRBD1 (6 bases). Germline V CDR1 and CDR2: LGHDT, YNNKEL (reference sequence). Trimming cost V 6 bases and J 1 base, with 18 bases left between them. The CDR3 covers 16 residues. For the CDR3, the DNA is TGTGCCAGCAGTCGTACAGGGCTTACTTTCCAAGAGACCCAGTACTTC. Protein product: CASSRTGLTFQETQYF.

V and J are TRBV18 and TRBJ1-1; 7 bases align to TRBD1. CDR3 length: 15 amino acids. V gave up 4 bases and J gave up 6 bases; unmatched junction bases: 11. CDR1 KGHSH and CDR2 LQKENI come from the germline V gene. CDR3 sequence: CASSLGAAGGSEAFF. Written as DNA, the CDR3 is TGTGCCAGCTCACTAGGCGCGGCAGGGGGGTCTGAAGCTTTCTTT. The full variable domain, with the rest looked up from reference TRBV18 and TRBJ1-1, is NAGVMQNPRHLVRRRGQEARLRCSPMKGHSHVYWYRQLPEEGLKFMVYLQKENIIDESGMPKERFSAEFPKEGPSILRIQQVVRGDSAAYFCASSLGAAGGSEAFFGQGTRLTVV.

This clonotype has more than one count but fewer than ten. The chain combines TRBV20-1 with TRBJ2-3; 10 bases map to TRBD2. Germline CDR1 DFQATT, CDR2 SNEGSKA (reference sequence). This CDR3 region has 17 residues. Losses at the gene ends were 0 bases for V and 1 base for J; bases not matched to a gene: 7. Written as DNA, the CDR3 is TGCAGTGCTAGAGATATCCAGCGGGGGGGAGGCACAGATACGCAGTATTTT. Translation: CSARDIQRGGGTDTQYF.

This clonotype was recorded a few times. The J gene is TRBJ1-5, the V gene TRBV12-3 or TRBV12-4; D uncertain. Trimming left V 1 base short and J 0 bases short, with 10 bases between. CDR3 size: 16 residues. The DNA of the CDR3 is TGTGCCAGCAGTTTAGAGGCGGGGATTAGCAATCAGCCCCAGCATTTT. It encodes CASSLEAGISNQPQHF.

The chain employs TRBV24-1 and TRBJ2-5, with TRBD2 identical over 7 bases. Germline V gene data show CDR1 as KGHDR and CDR2 as SFDVKD. Losses at the gene ends were 2 bases for V and 0 bases for J; bases not matched to a gene: 8. The CDR3 is made up of 17 amino acids. CDR3 sequence reads: CATSDWEGTGDQETQYF. DNA of the CDR3: TGTGCCACCAGTGATTGGGAGGGGACCGGCGACCAAGAGACCCAGTACTTC.

The chain is built from TRBV9 and TRBJ2-2, with D possibly TRBD2 on 6 matching bases. This CDR3 spans 16 amino acids. Trimming removed 0 bases from V and 3 bases from J, with 12 bases in between. CDR1 is SGDLS and CDR2 is YYNGEE in the germline V gene. As DNA, the CDR3 is TGTGCCAGCAGCGTAGGCGGAGGGGAGCACACCGGGGAGCTGTTTTTT. Amino acids: CASSVGGGEHTGELFF. Full variable domain (remainder filled in from reference TRBV9 and TRBJ2-2): DSGVTQTPKHLITATGQRVTLRCSPRSGDLSVYWYQQSLDQGLQFLIQYYNGEERAKGNILERFSAQQFPDLHSELNLSSLELGDSALYFCASSVGGGEHTGELFFGEGSRLTVL.

This clonotype appeared a few times. V and J are TRBV20-1 and TRBJ2-3; D is uncertain. From germline, CDR1 is DFQATT and CDR2 SNEGSKA (reference sequence). The CDR3 extends over 11 amino acids. V was pared by 6 bases and J by 6 bases, with 10 bases between. CDR3 in amino acids: CSAPLVDTQYF. CDR3 sequence (DNA): TGCAGTGCCCCGCTAGTGGATACGCAGTATTTT.

This clonotype was seen at least ten times. This rearrangement joins TRBV10-3 to TRBJ2-5; D remains unclear. The CDR3 is 12 residues long. Trimming shortened V by 8 bases and J by 1 base, and 8 bases separated the two germline ends. The germline gives CDR1 ENHRY, CDR2 SYGVKD. CDR3 amino acids: CAIGDSQETQYF. The CDR3, as DNA: TGTGCCATCGGCGACTCCCAAGAGACCCAGTACTTC.

The table lists this clonotype with a few counts. In nucleotides, the CDR3 is TGTGCCAGCAGCTTAGAAGCAGGACTAGCCTATGAGCAGTTCTTC. Its protein is CASSLEAGLAYEQFF. The chain couples TRBV7-9 to TRBJ2-1; 8 bases align to TRBD2. V was clipped by 1 base and J by 8 bases; unmatched bases: 7. Germline CDR1 reads SEHNR; CDR2 reads FQNEAQ (reference sequence). The CDR3 totals 15 residues. The complete variable domain, with remaining parts taken from reference TRBV7-9 and TRBJ2-1, reads DTGVSQNPRHKITKRGQNVTFRCDPISEHNRLYWYRQTLGQGPEFLTYFQNEAQLEKSRLLSDRFSAERPKGSFSTLEIQRTEQGDSAMYLCASSLEAGLAYEQFFGPGTRLTVL.

The chain joins TRBV4-3 to TRBJ2-1, with 8 bases fitting TRBD2. CDR1 and CDR2 from the germline V gene are LGHNA and YSLEER. The CDR3 has 18 residues. The V gene end was trimmed by 3 bases and the J gene end by 0 bases; junction bases not matched to a gene: 10. This chain's CDR3 is CASSHTTLLAVSYNEQFF. DNA of the CDR3: TGCGCCAGCAGCCACACCACCTTACTAGCGGTCTCCTACAATGAGCAGTTCTTC.

This clonotype was observed a handful of times. V gene TRBV4-3 combines with J gene TRBJ2-1; TRBD2 is a possible D gene (5 bases). CDR3 length: 16 amino acids. Germline V gene sequence: CDR1 LGHNA, CDR2 YSLEER. V lost 0 bases and J lost 8, with 17 bases in between. The CDR3 coding sequence is TGCGCCAGCAGCCAAGATCTGGACTTCGGGGTTGATGAGCAGTTCTTC. Amino acid sequence: CASSQDLDFGVDEQFF.

The rearrangement links TRBV12-3 or TRBV12-4 to TRBJ2-1; D is unclear. The CDR3 consists of 12 residues. V dropped 6 bases and J dropped 6 bases, with 9 bases sitting between them. DNA of the CDR3: TGTGCCAGCAGCTTACAGATCAATGAGCAGTTCTTC. It is translated as CASSLQINEQFF.

The chain joins TRBV29-1 to TRBJ1-2; TRBD1 matches at 8 bases. V shed 6 bases and J 8 bases; nucleotides not matched to a gene: 8. This CDR3 is built from 12 residues. Germline CDR1 reads SQVTM; CDR2 reads ANQGSEA. CDR3 in DNA: TGCAGCGTCGACAGGGGTCGGGGGGGCTACACCTTC. It encodes CSVDRGRGGYTF. The full variable domain, completed using reference TRBV29-1 and TRBJ1-2, is SAVISQKPSRDICQRGTSLTIQCQVDSQVTMMFWYRQQPGQSLTLIATANQGSEATYESGFVIDKFPISRPNLTFSTLTVSNMSPEDSSIYLCSVDRGRGGYTFGSGTRLTVV.

Note on this clonotype: Sequence at one end of the junction differs from germline and may be a read error. The V call is TRBV29-1, the J call TRBJ1-2; D gene ambiguous. Per the germline V gene, CDR1 is SQVTM and CDR2 is ANQGSEA. The CDR3 length is 14 residues. CDR3 nucleotide sequence: TGCAGCGTTGATGACGGGTCGAAATACTATGGCAACACCTTC. Protein sequence: CSVDDGSKYYGNTF.

On this clonotype: The CDR3 does not end in the conserved phenylalanine or tryptophan, so this is likely a read error. The J gene is TRBJ2-1, the V gene TRBV6-5; a weak D match, TRBD1 (6 bases). The CDR3 covers 13 residues. V lost 7 bases to trimming and J lost 6 bases, with 13 bases between them. Germline V CDR1 and CDR2: MNHEY, SVGAGI. CDR3 loop: CASTDPRGNEQFV. CDR3 DNA sequence: TGTGCCAGCACCGACCCCAGGGGCAATGAGCAGTTCGTC.